The 2 T cell receptor beta chains below all came from one sample that was sequenced in a study of blood T cells in healthy people across ages (dated by TCRdb to between 2015 and 2017). The receptor library was made with 5' RACE. The sequencer was an Illumina HiSeq 2500. A second roughly 6 to 12 cycle PCR used a sample-barcoded 5' primer and a J-beta primer mix. The public reads were run again by TCRdb, first through fastp at Q25 and then through MiXCR, and only productive beta chains were kept. CDR3 protein sequences are deduplicated, and each keeps its most common genes and DNA. The sample table holds about 1.8 million distinct CDR3 sequences, of which around 48% were seen once. Roughly 2% of the sample rests with the top ten. Sequencing was done on a sample of blood. Every receptor here comes from a woman between 40 and 55 years old in good health.

CDR3: CSAHGLAGGADTQYF. The DNA of the CDR3 is TGCAGTGCGCACGGACTAGCGGGGGGCGCAGATACGCAGTATTTT. The chain uses TRBV20-1 and TRBJ2-3, with TRBD2 identical over 14 bases. J lost 4 bases, V lost 6 bases, and 6 bases had no gene match. CDR1 is DFQATT and CDR2 is SNEGSKA in the germline V gene (reference sequence). The CDR3 has 15 amino acids.

Only a few counts were recorded for this clonotype. The J gene is TRBJ2-1, the V gene TRBV4-3, with TRBD2 as a possible D gene (5 bases). V dropped 2 bases and J dropped 7 bases, with 21 bases sitting between them. Germline V gene data show CDR1 as LGHNA and CDR2 as YSLEER. The CDR3 length is 17 residues. The CDR3 DNA follows: TGCGCCAGCAGCCAAAGTTTGGTAGACGGAGGTACGAATGAGCAGTTCTTC. It yields the protein CASSQSLVDGGTNEQFF.